The 18 T cell receptor beta chains below all came from one sample that was sequenced in a study of shared clonotypes between healthy human individuals. TCRdb's copy holds only in-frame clones and misses some; the assay was immunoSEQ multiplex PCR. This table has millions of clones, 85% to 95% appearing once. Sequencing was performed on naive CD4+ T cells sorted from blood. This sample's subset: CD45RA+ positively selected. These receptors all stem from a man in his late teens or twenties in good health.

The count of this clone is one. The chain combines TRBV6-1 with TRBJ1-3; 10 bases line up with TRBD1. The CDR3 length is 19 residues. J gave up 0 bases and V 3 bases, and 11 bases lay outside the gene matches. The V gene's germline CDR1 is MNHNS and CDR2 SASEGT. The CDR3 sequence is CASSDRGQGTLNSGNTIYF. The CDR3 bases are TGTGCCAGCAGTGATAGGGGACAGGGGACCCTAAACTCTGGAAACACCATATATTTT.

V is TRBV18 and J is TRBJ1-3, with unresolved D. The CDR3 is made up of 14 amino acids. The V gene lost 4 bases and the J gene lost 4 bases, with 11 bases spanning the gap. Germline V gene data show CDR1 as KGHSH and CDR2 as LQKENI. CDR3 nucleotides: TGTGCCAGCTCACGGCCCTCAGAAGGAAACACCATATATTTT. Its protein product is CASSRPSEGNTIYF.

Worth noting for this clone: At the DNA level, this CDR3 is encoded by other sequences in the same sample as well. CDR3 amino acids: CSVEWGLGDTQYF. Here the CDR3 DNA reads TGCAGCGTTGAGTGGGGGCTGGGGGATACGCAGTATTTT. The chain joins TRBV29-1 to TRBJ2-3; the D gene is possibly TRBD1 (6 bases). The V and J ends lost 3 bases and 6 bases respectively, with 13 bases between them. Germline CDR1 and CDR2: SQVTM and ANQGSEA. CDR3 length: 13 residues.

The V and J genes are TRBV6-5 and TRBJ2-1; 9 bases are shared with TRBD2. The CDR3 extends over 14 amino acids. Germline values: CDR1 MNHEY, CDR2 SVGAGI. V shed 6 bases, J shed 7 bases, and the junction held 7 bases outside the gene matches. The CDR3 DNA is TGTGCCAGCAGCGCGGGGGGGGGCCAAAATGAGCAGTTCTTC. Translation: CASSAGGGQNEQFF.

V usage is TRBV15 and J usage is TRBJ1-6; no clear D. The CDR3 extends over 15 amino acids. With 5 bases removed from V and 3 bases from J, the gap between germline ends came to 11 bases. From germline, CDR1 is LNHNV and CDR2 YYDKDF (reference sequence). The CDR3: CATSDLAVYNSPLHF. The CDR3 bases are TGTGCCACCAGCGACCTGGCGGTCTATAATTCACCCCTCCACTTT.

In regard to this clone: Other DNA sequences in this specimen translate into the identical CDR3. V and J are TRBV9 and TRBJ2-3; TRBD2 agrees at 9 bases. Germline CDR1 reads SGDLS; CDR2 reads YYNGEE. Trimming at V came to 0 bases and at J to 0 bases, leaving 5 bases not matched to a gene. The CDR3 consists of 17 residues. This chain's CDR3 is CASSVGSGGPSTDTQYF. As DNA, the CDR3 is TGTGCCAGCAGCGTAGGAAGCGGGGGGCCTAGCACAGATACGCAGTATTTT.

This chain uses TRBV27 with TRBJ1-1, with 8 bases matching TRBD1. The V gene's germline CDR1 is MNHEY and CDR2 SMNVEV (reference sequence). V shed 2 bases, J shed 5 bases, and the junction held 16 bases outside the gene matches. The length of the CDR3 is 18 residues. CDR3 sequence: CASSLQYRLDRGSTEAFF. The CDR3 nucleotides read TGTGCCAGCAGTTTACAATACCGCCTTGACAGGGGCTCTACTGAAGCTTTCTTT.

The chain recombines TRBV5-4 with TRBJ1-2, with a weak D call TRBD1 (6 bases). The V gene's germline CDR1 is SGHNT and CDR2 YYREEE (reference sequence). The CDR3 extends over 13 amino acids. V shed 4 bases and J shed 7 bases, with 14 bases lying between them. DNA for the CDR3: TGTGCCAGCAGCGGCCAGGGGACGGTTGGCTACACCTTC. Protein product: CASSGQGTVGYTF.

The CDR3 DNA sequence: TGTGCCAGCCGCCGACAGGGAGGGGGTGAAAAACTGTTTTTT. It translates to CASRRQGGGEKLFF. The chain links TRBV27 to TRBJ1-4; 7 bases match TRBD1. With V trimmed by 8 bases and J by 7 bases, 10 bases remained unmatched. Germline-derived CDR1 and CDR2 are MNHEY and SMNVEV (reference sequence). The CDR3 is 14 residues long. The complete variable domain, with remaining parts taken from reference TRBV27 and TRBJ1-4, reads EAQVTQNPRYLITVTGKKLTVTCSQNMNHEYMSWYRQDPGLGLRQIYYSMNVEVTDKGDVPEGYKVSRKEKRNFPLILESPSPNQTSLYFCASRRQGGGEKLFFGSGTQLSVL.

As regards this clone: Other DNA sequences in the same sample also yield this CDR3. This chain links TRBV11-2 with TRBJ2-7, with a weak D call TRBD1 (6 bases). The CDR3 length is 14 residues. V was shortened by 0 bases and J by 3 bases, with 9 bases between the two germline ends. The germline CDR1 and CDR2 sequences are SGHAT and FQNNGV. CDR3 sequence reads: CASSLERGGYEQYF. In nucleotides, the CDR3 is TGTGCCAGCAGCTTAGAGCGAGGGGGCTACGAGCAGTACTTC. Looking up the rest from reference TRBV11-2 and TRBJ2-7 gives the full variable domain: EAGVAQSPRYKIIEKRQSVAFWCNPISGHATLYWYQQILGQGPKLLIQFQNNGVVDDSQLPKDRFSAERLKGVDSTLKIQPAKLEDSAVYLCASSLERGGYEQYFGPGTRLTVT.

As concerns this clone: This sample also contains other DNA sequences that code for the same CDR3. The CDR3 nucleotides read TGTGCCAGCAGTTCAGGACAGGGGGCTAATGAAAAACTGTTTTTT. Translation gives CASSSGQGANEKLFF. V gene TRBV28 combines with J gene TRBJ1-4; 10 bases are shared with TRBD1. The germline CDR1 and CDR2 sequences are MDHEN and SYDVKM. The CDR3 is 15 amino acids. After removal of 4 bases from V and 3 bases from J, the junction contained 2 bases not matched to a gene.

In its sample, this clone was seen once. The chain joins TRBV25-1 to TRBJ2-5; 10 bases align to TRBD1. The CDR3 extends over 15 amino acids. The junction had 8 bases not matched to a gene; V was cut back by 7 bases and J by 3 bases. Germline CDR1 MGHDK, CDR2 SYGVNS. As DNA, the CDR3 is TGTGCCAGCAAATTATCGGGGACAGGGGAAGAGACCCAGTACTTC. This gives the protein CASKLSGTGEETQYF.

This rearrangement joins TRBV4-3 to TRBJ2-7; TRBD2 might be the D (6 bases). The CDR3 is 16 amino acids. Germline V gene lookup returns CDR1 LGHNA and CDR2 YSLEER. The germline V and J ends were trimmed by 0 bases and 4 bases, with 16 bases remaining between them. The CDR3 nucleotides are TGCGCCAGCAGCCAAGATACTTTATTAGGGAGGTACGAGCAGTACTTC. Protein: CASSQDTLLGRYEQYF.

As to this clone: Its ends do not fully match the called genes, so a read error is possible. The chain recombines TRBV6-6 with TRBJ2-7; D is unresolved. CDR1 and CDR2 from the germline V gene are MNHNY and SVGAGI (reference sequence). The CDR3 covers 14 residues. The CDR3 nucleotides read TGTGCCAGCAGTTACGCTGGGCCGTCCTCCGAGCAGTACTTC. Translating gives CASSYAGPSSEQYF.

The rearrangement uses TRBV5-1 and TRBJ2-2; D unresolved. The V end lost 0 bases, the J end lost 4 bases, and 4 bases lay between the germline ends. The germline V gene has CDR1 SGHRS and CDR2 YFSETQ. This CDR3 region has 13 residues. The chain's CDR3 is CASSLDVTGELFF. The CDR3 DNA reads TGCGCCAGCAGCTTGGACGTCACCGGGGAGCTGTTTTTT.

This chain joins TRBV29-1 and TRBJ1-1, with D perhaps matching TRBD1 (5 bases). The CDR3 length is 14 residues. CDR1 and CDR2 from the germline V gene are SQVTM and ANQGSEA. Trimming removed 2 bases from V and 8 bases from J, with 18 bases in between. The CDR3 DNA reads TGCAGCGTTGAAAATCACGGGGCTTGGGCCGAAGCTTTCTTT. Its protein is CSVENHGAWAEAFF.

The rearrangement links TRBV7-2 to TRBJ1-5; weak D call: TRBD1 (5 bases). CDR3 size: 17 residues. Trimming shortened V by 0 bases and J by 5 bases, and 17 bases separated the two germline ends. Germline V lookup: CDR1 SGHTA, CDR2 FQGNSA. In DNA form, the CDR3 reads TGTGCCAGCAGCTTAGCGGTTCAGGGATACGGACATCAGCCCCAGCATTTT. Protein sequence: CASSLAVQGYGHQPQHF.

The chain couples TRBV7-9 to TRBJ2-3, with D tentatively TRBD2 (6 bases). Trimming removed 5 bases from V and 0 bases from J, with 15 bases in between. The CDR3 loop spans 16 amino acids. The germline CDR1 and CDR2 sequences are SEHNR and FQNEAQ (reference sequence). The CDR3 region is CASSTRGSPSTDTQYF. The CDR3, as DNA: TGTGCCAGCAGCACCCGGGGGAGTCCTAGCACAGATACGCAGTATTTT.